This T cell receptor beta chain was sequenced during a study of cytomegalovirus exposure and HLA in healthy donors. The study ran its PCR with 60 Vbeta and 13 Jbeta primers. The method was immunoSEQ multiplex PCR; TCRdb's version includes in-frame clones alone and lacks a portion of them. The table has over 85,000 clones, 80% to 85% seen once. This clone was seen more than once but under ten times. Its antigen is undetermined. General study results and limits: V- and J-gene trimming in TCR beta was tied to a missense DCLRE1C variant by an analysis performed later.

The sample taken for sequencing was PBMCs. This clonotype originated in a woman in her sixties in good health and CMV-seropositive.

The CDR3 DNA reads as TGCGCCAGCAGCTGGACAGGGCAAGAACAGCCCCAGCATTTT. Amino acids: CASSWTGQEQPQHF. This rearrangement joins TRBV5-1 to TRBJ1-5; 8 nucleotides align to TRBD1. J lost 7 bases, V lost 3 bases, and 6 bases had no gene match. This CDR3 is built from 14 residues. Per the germline V gene, CDR1 is SGHRS and CDR2 is YFSETQ. Filled out from reference TRBV5-1 and TRBJ1-5, the complete variable domain reads KAGVTQTPRYLIKTRGQQVTLSCSPISGHRSVSWYQQTPGQGLQFLFEYFSETQRNKGNFPGRFSGRQFSNSRSEMNVSTLELGDSALYLCASSWTGQEQPQHFGDGTRLSIL.